This TCR beta chain was obtained from a study of CD8+ T cells in alopecia areata. Study details: People stayed on tofacitinib for 6 to 18 months, then stopped the drug for 6 months.

Extraction and reverse transcription of RNA yielded cDNA as the sequencing template. Assay: immunoSEQ multiplex PCR; the TCRdb copy retains only in-frame clones and omits some. The sample shows about 140,000 clones, around 49% of them seen only once. Concerning this clone: Antigen unknown.

Study-wide results and caveats: Alphabeta T cells residing in normal skin are also sequenced in scalp samples.

Punch biopsies of lesional scalp, plus peripheral blood, were taken from alopecia areata patients. PBMC-derived CD4+ and CD8+ T cells were sorted. In germline, CDR1 is SGHVS, CDR2 FQNEAQ. The CDR3 is 15 residues long. J gave up 3 bases and V 7 bases, and 9 bases lay outside the gene matches. The material sequenced was CD4+ T cells sorted from blood, taken at week 0. This sequence was found in a human donor with alopecia areata. V gene TRBV7-8 combines with J gene TRBJ2-1; 7 nucleotides agree with TRBD2. CDR3 protein: CASNRIAGGYNEQFF. The CDR3 DNA follows: TGTGCCAGCAACCGAATAGCGGGTGGCTACAATGAGCAGTTCTTC.